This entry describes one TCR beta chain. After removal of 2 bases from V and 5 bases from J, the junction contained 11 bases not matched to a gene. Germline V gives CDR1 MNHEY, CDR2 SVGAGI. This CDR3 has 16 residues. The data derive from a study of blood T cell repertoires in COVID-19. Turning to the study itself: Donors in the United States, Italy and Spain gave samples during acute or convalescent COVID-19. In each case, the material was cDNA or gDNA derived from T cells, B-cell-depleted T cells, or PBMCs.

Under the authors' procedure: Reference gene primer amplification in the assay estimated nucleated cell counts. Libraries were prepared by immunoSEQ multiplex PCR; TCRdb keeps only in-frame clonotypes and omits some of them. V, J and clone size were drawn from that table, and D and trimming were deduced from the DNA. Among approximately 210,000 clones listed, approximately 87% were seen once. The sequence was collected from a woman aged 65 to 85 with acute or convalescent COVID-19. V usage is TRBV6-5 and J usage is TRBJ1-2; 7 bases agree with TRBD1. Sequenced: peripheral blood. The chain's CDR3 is CASSYDRVVVGYGYTF. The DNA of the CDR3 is TGTGCCAGCAGTTACGACAGGGTAGTGGTGGGGTATGGCTACACCTTC.